What follows is one TCR beta chain and its context. Its antigen is as yet unknown. The PCR had 60 Vbeta and 13 Jbeta primers. TCRdb keeps only in-frame clones here, not all; method: immunoSEQ multiplex PCR. This table holds some 150,000 clones, around 80% found once. This sample is part of a study of cytomegalovirus exposure and HLA in healthy donors. Study results and limitations: Apparent HLA restriction characterized most CMV-associated TCR beta chains in a later analysis. Most sequenced TCRs were rare (though some public TCRs occurred in many donors).

The sequence was collected from a woman in her 50s in good health and CMV-seronegative. The sequenced material came from PBMCs.

CDR3 nucleotides: TGTGCCAGCAGTTCCCACCGGACAGGGAACACCGGGGAGCTGTTTTTT. Residues: CASSSHRTGNTGELFF. The V call is TRBV6-5, the J call TRBJ2-2, with 7 bases lining up with TRBD1. Germline assignment: CDR1 MNHEY and CDR2 SVGAGI. Germline trimming cut 4 bases from V and 1 base from J; bases unmatched to any gene: 6. The CDR3 is 16 residues long.